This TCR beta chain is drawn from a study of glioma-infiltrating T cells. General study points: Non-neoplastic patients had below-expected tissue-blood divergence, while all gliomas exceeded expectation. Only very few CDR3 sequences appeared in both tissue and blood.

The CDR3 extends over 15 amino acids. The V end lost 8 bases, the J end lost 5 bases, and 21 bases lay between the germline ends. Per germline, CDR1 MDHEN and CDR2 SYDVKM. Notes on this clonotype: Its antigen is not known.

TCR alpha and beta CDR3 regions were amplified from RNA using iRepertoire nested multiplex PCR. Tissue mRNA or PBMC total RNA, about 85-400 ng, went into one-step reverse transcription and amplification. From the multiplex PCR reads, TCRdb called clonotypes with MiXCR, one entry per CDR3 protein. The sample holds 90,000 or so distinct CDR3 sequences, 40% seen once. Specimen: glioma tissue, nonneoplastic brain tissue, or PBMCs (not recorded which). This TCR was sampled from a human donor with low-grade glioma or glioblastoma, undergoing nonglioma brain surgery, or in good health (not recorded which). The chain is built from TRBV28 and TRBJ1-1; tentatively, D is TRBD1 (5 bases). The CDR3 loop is CASGLLGAGRTEAFF. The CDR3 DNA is TGTGCCAGCGGTCTACTCGGGGCGGGACGGACTGAAGCTTTCTTT. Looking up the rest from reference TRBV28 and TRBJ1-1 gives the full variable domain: DVKVTQSSRYLVKRTGEKVFLECVQDMDHENMFWYRQDPGLGLRLIYFSYDVKMKEKGDIPEGYSVSREKKERFSLILESASTNQTSMYLCASGLLGAGRTEAFFGQGTRLTVV.